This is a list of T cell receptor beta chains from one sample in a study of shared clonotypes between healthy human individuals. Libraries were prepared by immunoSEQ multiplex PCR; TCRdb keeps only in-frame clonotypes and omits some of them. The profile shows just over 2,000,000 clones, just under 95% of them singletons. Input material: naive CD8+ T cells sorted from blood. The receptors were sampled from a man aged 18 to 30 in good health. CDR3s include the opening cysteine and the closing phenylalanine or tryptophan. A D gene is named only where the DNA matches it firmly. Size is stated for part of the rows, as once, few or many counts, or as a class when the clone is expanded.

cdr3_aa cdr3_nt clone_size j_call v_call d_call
CASSVMGSYEQYF TGTGCCAGCAGTGTGATGGGTTCCTACGAGCAGTACTTC - TRBJ2-7 TRBV27 -
CASSPPLQETQYF TGTGCCAGCTCACCACCCCTCCAAGAGACCCAGTACTTC - TRBJ2-5 TRBV18 -
CASSLTSPEGNEQFF TGCGCCAGCAGCTTAACTAGTCCCGAGGGGAATGAGCAGTTCTTC once TRBJ2-1 TRBV5-1 -
CASSVGVEQYF TGTGCCAGCAGCGTAGGGGTCGAGCAGTACTTC - TRBJ2-7 TRBV11-2 -
CASSLSAGEGNSPLHF TGTGCCAGCAGTTTATCGGCAGGGGAGGGTAATTCACCCCTCCACTTT - TRBJ1-6 TRBV27 -
CASTSPEQRRTAFF TGTGCCAGTACCAGCCCGGAGCAACGGCGTACAGCTTTCTTT - TRBJ1-1 TRBV19 -
CASSKAGTYTGELFF TGTGCCAGCAGCAAAGCCGGGACATACACCGGGGAGCTGTTTTTT once TRBJ2-2 TRBV11-2 -
CASSPGTRIYEQYF TGTGCCAGCAGCCCCGGGACTAGAATCTACGAGCAGTACTTC - TRBJ2-7 TRBV6-5 TRBD2
CASSPGVDQPQHF TGTGCCAGCAGTCCCGGGGTTGATCAGCCCCAGCATTTT - TRBJ1-5 TRBV6-5 -
CASSTRTVANYGYTF TGTGCCAGCAGCACCCGGACGGTGGCTAACTATGGCTACACCTTC - TRBJ1-2 TRBV7-9 -
CASSLRVGYEQYF TGCGCCAGCAGCTTGAGAGTGGGCTACGAGCAGTACTTC - TRBJ2-7 TRBV5-1 -
CASSDSAGRATRGEQFF TGTGCCAGCAGTGATTCTGCGGGGAGGGCGACAAGGGGTGAGCAGTTCTTC - TRBJ2-1 TRBV2 TRBD2
CAWEEVRGVYEQYF TGTGCCTGGGAAGAGGTCAGGGGGGTTTACGAGCAGTACTTC - TRBJ2-7 TRBV30 -